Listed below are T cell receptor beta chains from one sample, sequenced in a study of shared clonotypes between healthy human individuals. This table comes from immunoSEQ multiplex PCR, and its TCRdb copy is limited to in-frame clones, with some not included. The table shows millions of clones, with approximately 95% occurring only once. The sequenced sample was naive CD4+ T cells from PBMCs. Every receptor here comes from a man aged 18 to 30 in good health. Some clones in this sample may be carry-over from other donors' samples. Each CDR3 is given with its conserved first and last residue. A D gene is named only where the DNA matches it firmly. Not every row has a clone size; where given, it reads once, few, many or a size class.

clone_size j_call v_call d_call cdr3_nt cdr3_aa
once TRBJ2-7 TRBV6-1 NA TGTGCCAGCAGGGACAACTACGAGCAGTACTTC CASRDNYEQYF
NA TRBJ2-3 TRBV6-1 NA TGTGCCAGCAGTGAAATGGGAGTAGGAATAGTTGGAGATACGCAGTATTTT CASSEMGVGIVGDTQYF
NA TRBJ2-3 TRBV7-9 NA TGTGCCAGCCGGCCCCCAGGCTTCAGCACAGATACGCAGTATTTT CASRPPGFSTDTQYF
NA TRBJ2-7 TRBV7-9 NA TGTGCCTCTGCCGTAGCGGACTACGAGCAGTACTTC CASAVADYEQYF
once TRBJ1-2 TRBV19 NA TGTGCCAGTAGCCTCACAGCTCTAGCTAACTATGGCTACACCTTC CASSLTALANYGYTF
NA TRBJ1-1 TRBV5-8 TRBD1 TGTGCCAGCAGCTTGGGCGCAACGGGGACAGGGGAAAAATGGACTGAAGCTTTCTTT CASSLGATGTGEKWTEAFF
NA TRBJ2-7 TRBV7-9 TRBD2 TGTGCCAGCAGCTCTCGACTAGCGGGAAACTCCGAGCAGTACTTC CASSSRLAGNSEQYF
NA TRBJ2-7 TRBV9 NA TGTGCCAGCAGCGTAGAGGGCTCCTCTACCTACGAGCAGTACTTC CASSVEGSSTYEQYF
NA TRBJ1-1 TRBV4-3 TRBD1 TGCGCCAGCAGCCAAGATACCCAGGACAGGGACACTGAAGCTTTCTTT CASSQDTQDRDTEAFF
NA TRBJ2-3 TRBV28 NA TGTGCCAGCAGTTTACCACCCCTAGTCACAGATACGCAGTATTTT CASSLPPLVTDTQYF
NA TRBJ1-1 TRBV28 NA TGTGCCAGCAGTCAATTGAACACTGAAGCTTTCTTT CASSQLNTEAFF
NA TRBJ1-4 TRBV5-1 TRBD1 TGCGCCAGCAGCTGGCAGGGGGCTAATGAAAAACTGTTTTTT CASSWQGANEKLFF
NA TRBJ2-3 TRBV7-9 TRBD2 TGTGCCAGCAGCTCCCGGTCTAGCGGGAGGGCAGATACGCAGTATTTT CASSSRSSGRADTQYF
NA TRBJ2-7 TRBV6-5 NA TGTGCCAGCAGTTTCGGCCGGGCCTACGAGCAGTACTTC CASSFGRAYEQYF
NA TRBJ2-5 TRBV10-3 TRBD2 TGTGCCATCGGGGCTAGCGGGGAACAAGAGACCCAGTACTTC CAIGASGEQETQYF
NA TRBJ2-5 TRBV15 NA TGTGCCACCAGCCGCGCGTTGATGCCCAGGCGCGAGACCCAGTACTTC CATSRALMPRRETQYF
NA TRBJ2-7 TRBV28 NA TGTGCCAGCAGTTTAAGTTCCCGTTCAGGGGACTACGAGCAGTACTTC CASSLSSRSGDYEQYF
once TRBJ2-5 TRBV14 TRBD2 TGTGCCAGCAGCCAATCGCCCCCTGGCGGGAGAGCAGAGACCCAGTACTTC CASSQSPPGGRAETQYF
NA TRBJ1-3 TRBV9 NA TGTGCCAGCAGCGTAGATATCGTTACCGACTTGGGTAACACCATATATTTT CASSVDIVTDLGNTIYF
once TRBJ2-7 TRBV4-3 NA TGCGCCAGCAGCCCTCGAGCGGGTCCCGCCTACGAGCAGTACTTC CASSPRAGPAYEQYF
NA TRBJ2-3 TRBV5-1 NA TGCGCCAGCAGCTTGGAGGGGACAACGAGCACAGATACGCAGTATTTT CASSLEGTTSTDTQYF
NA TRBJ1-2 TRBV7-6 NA TGTGCCAGCAGACCGGGGGGGGAGTATGGCTACACCTTC CASRPGGEYGYTF
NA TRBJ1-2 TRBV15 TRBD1 TGTGCCACCAGCAGAGCTCTTCATAATCAGGGGGACCTTAACTATGGCTACACCTTC CATSRALHNQGDLNYGYTF
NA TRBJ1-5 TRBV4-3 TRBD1 TGCGCCAGCAGCCAAGACCTCATACAGGGGGCAGGAATTGGTCAGCCCCAGCATTTT CASSQDLIQGAGIGQPQHF
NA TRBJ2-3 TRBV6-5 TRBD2 TGTGCCACACAGCGGGAGTCGGTCACAGATACGCAGTATTTT CATQRESVTDTQYF
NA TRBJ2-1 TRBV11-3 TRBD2 TGTGCCAGCAGCTCTAGCGGGAGGGCCATCAATGAGCAGTTCTTC CASSSSGRAINEQFF
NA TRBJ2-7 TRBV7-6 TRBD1 TGTGCCAGCAGCTTGGGCCCTCGCGGGACGGGACAGGGGACGGGTGAGCAGTACTTC CASSLGPRGTGQGTGEQYF
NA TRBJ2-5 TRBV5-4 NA TGTGCCAGCAGCCACCCTAACTACCAAGAGACCCAGTACTTC CASSHPNYQETQYF
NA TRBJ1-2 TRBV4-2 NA TGTGCCAGCAGCCAATATGCCCGGAGGGGCGACAGCGATGGCTACACCTTC CASSQYARRGDSDGYTF
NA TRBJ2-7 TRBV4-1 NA TGCGCCAGCAGCCAACCCCCCCCCGGTTACGAGCAGTACTTC CASSQPPPGYEQYF
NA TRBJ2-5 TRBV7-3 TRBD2 TGTGCCAGCAGCTTAACACGGGAGGTTACAGAGACCCAGTACTTC CASSLTREVTETQYF
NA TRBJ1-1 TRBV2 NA TGTGCCAGCAGGACTGGGCTGAACACTGAAGCTTTCTTT CASRTGLNTEAFF
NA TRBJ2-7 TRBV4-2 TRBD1 TGTGCCAGCAGCCGCTGGACAGGTGATGTAGGAAGAAGCAACGAGCAGTACTTC CASSRWTGDVGRSNEQYF
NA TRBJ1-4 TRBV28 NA TGTGCCAGCAGGGCCTACGGTCCTAATGAAAAACTGTTTTTT CASRAYGPNEKLFF
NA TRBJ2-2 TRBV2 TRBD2 TGTGCCAGCAGTGGCGTGGGAGGGCCAACCGGGGAGCTGTTTTTT CASSGVGGPTGELFF
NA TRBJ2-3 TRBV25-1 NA TGTGCCAGCAGTCAGGGAGCAAAAGATACGCAGTATTTT CASSQGAKDTQYF
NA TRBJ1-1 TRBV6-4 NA TGTGCCAGCAGTGACTCATTAGACAGATCGGGGACTGAAGCTTTCTTT CASSDSLDRSGTEAFF
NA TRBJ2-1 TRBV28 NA TGTGCCAGCAGTCCAGGGACTCGACGGTATGAGCAGTTCTTC CASSPGTRRYEQFF
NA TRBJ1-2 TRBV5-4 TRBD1 TGTGCCAGCAGCTTCGGACAGGGTTCCTATGGCTACACCTTC CASSFGQGSYGYTF
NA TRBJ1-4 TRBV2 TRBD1 TGTGCCAGCAGTGAGACAGGGGCAACTAATGAAAAACTGTTTTTT CASSETGATNEKLFF
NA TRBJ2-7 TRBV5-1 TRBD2 TGCGCCAGCAGCTTTACCCGGGGACTAGCGGACCGAACCTACGAGCAGTACTTC CASSFTRGLADRTYEQYF
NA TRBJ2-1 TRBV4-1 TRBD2 TGCGCCAGCAGCCAACTAGCGGGGGGGAGGGGCAATGAGCAGTTCTTC CASSQLAGGRGNEQFF
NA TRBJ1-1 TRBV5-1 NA TGCGCCAGCAGCTTGGAAAACGCGGGAGACACTGAAGCTTTCTTT CASSLENAGDTEAFF
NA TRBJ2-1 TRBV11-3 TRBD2 TGTGCCAGCAGCTCGACTAGCGGAAGCTCCTACAATGAGCAGTTCTTC CASSSTSGSSYNEQFF
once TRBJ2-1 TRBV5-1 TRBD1 TGCGCCAGCAGCTCTTCAGGACAGGGGGCTGGGGATGAGCAGTTCTTC CASSSSGQGAGDEQFF
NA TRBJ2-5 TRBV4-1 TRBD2 TGCGCCAGCAGCCAAGCGGGACTAGCGGGAGTTCTAGAGACCCAGTACTTC CASSQAGLAGVLETQYF
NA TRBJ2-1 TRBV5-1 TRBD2 TGCGCCAGCAGCGGAACTAGCGGGAGTAAGCTTCGGTTCTTC CASSGTSGSKLRFF
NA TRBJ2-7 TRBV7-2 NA TGTGCCAGCAGCGCGGAAAGAAGAGGGGCACTGGGGGAGCAGTACTTC CASSAERRGALGEQYF
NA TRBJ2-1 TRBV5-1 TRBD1 TGCGCCAGCAGCAACGACAGGGCCTCCTACAATGAGCAGTTCTTC CASSNDRASYNEQFF
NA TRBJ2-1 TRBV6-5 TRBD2 TGTGCCAGCAGTTACTTAGCGGGAGGAGATGAGCAGTTCTTC CASSYLAGGDEQFF
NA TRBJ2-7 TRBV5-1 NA TGCGCCAGCAGCCTCCCGGGCGGGATGGGCCACGAGCAGTACTTC CASSLPGGMGHEQYF
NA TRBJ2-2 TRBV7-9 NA TGTGCCAGCAGCTTAGCCCACACCGGGGAGCTGTTTTTT CASSLAHTGELFF
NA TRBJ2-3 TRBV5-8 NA TGTGCCAGCAGCTTCGGCGAAGTGGATACGCAGTATTTT CASSFGEVDTQYF
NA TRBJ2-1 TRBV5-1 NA TGCGCCAGCAGCCCGGGGCTAGTGTCAATCAGCAATGAGCAGTTCTTC CASSPGLVSISNEQFF